This passage covers 23 T cell receptor beta chains from one sample sequenced in a study of blood T cells in healthy people across ages (dated by TCRdb to between 2015 and 2016). Libraries were made using 5' RACE. TCRdb names Illumina HiSeq 2500 as the instrument used. A second PCR of roughly 7 to 11 cycles was performed with a sample-barcoded 5' primer and a J-beta primer mix. TCRdb cleaned the public reads at Q25 with fastp, built clones with MiXCR and kept in-frame beta chains. Every entry covers one CDR3 protein and lists the most common genes and DNA from its rows. The sample has about 670,000 distinct CDR3 sequences on record, 52% of them singletons. The top ten clones comprise roughly 13% of the sample. Input material: blood. The receptor source for this set is an elderly woman in good health.

The rearrangement joins TRBV5-1 to TRBJ2-1; perhaps D is TRBD1 or TRBD2 (5 bases each). This CDR3 spans 15 amino acids. Trimming stripped 5 bases from V and 7 bases from J, with 19 bases between. Germline V gives CDR1 SGHRS, CDR2 YFSETQ. CDR3 in amino acids: CASRVVYRGVNEQFF. In DNA, the CDR3 is TGCGCCAGCAGGGTGGTCTATCGAGGGGTTAATGAGCAGTTCTTC.

In its sample, this clonotype was seen many times. This rearrangement joins TRBV2 to TRBJ2-3, with D perhaps TRBD2 (5 bases). Per germline, CDR1 SNHLY and CDR2 FYNNEI. CDR3 length: 12 residues. The V end was cut by 3 bases, the J end by 8 bases, with 9 bases between. CDR3 protein: CASSDRGSTQYF. The CDR3 DNA follows: TGTGCCAGCAGTGATCGGGGTAGTACGCAGTATTTT.

Many counts were recorded for this clonotype. V usage is TRBV21-1 and J usage is TRBJ2-7; the table's D call, TRBD2, has no DNA check behind it. TRBV21-1 is a pseudogene locus. The CDR3 covers 15 residues. The CDR3 loop is CASSTWRDSTYEQYF. CDR3 coding DNA: TGTGCCAGCAGCACGTGGAGGGACAGCACCTACGAGCAGTACTTC.

As DNA, the CDR3 is TGCGCCAGCAGCTCACCGGGAGAGGGTAATGGCTACACCTTC. Translating gives CASSSPGEGNGYTF. The chain has TRBV5-1 and TRBJ1-2; unclear D gene. With 3 bases removed from V and 6 bases from J, the gap between germline ends came to 15 bases. This CDR3 is 14 amino acids long. Germline V gives CDR1 SGHRS, CDR2 YFSETQ.

This clonotype was observed at least ten times. The V call is TRBV2, the J call TRBJ2-7; 8 bases are shared with TRBD1. The germline gives CDR1 SNHLY, CDR2 FYNNEI. After removal of 3 bases from V and 6 bases from J, the junction contained 7 bases not matched to a gene. The CDR3 is 14 residues long. The CDR3, as DNA: TGTGCCAGCAGTGATCAGGGGGCCTCTTCCGAGCAGTACTTC. Protein: CASSDQGASSEQYF.

The chain employs TRBV5-1 and TRBJ2-3, with 9 bases fitting TRBD2. Unmatched junction bases numbered 7, after V lost 3 bases and J lost 2 bases. Germline CDR1 reads SGHRS; CDR2 reads YFSETQ. The CDR3 has 16 amino acids. CDR3 DNA sequence: TGCGCCAGCAGCTCCGCGGCGGGGGGGGACACAGATACGCAGTATTTT. Amino acid sequence: CASSSAAGGDTDTQYF.

J is TRBJ1-2 and V is TRBV5-1; D remains ambiguous. The CDR3 length is 16 residues. With 1 base removed from V and 5 bases from J, the gap between germline ends came to 18 bases. Looked up from germline, CDR1 is SGHRS and CDR2 is YFSETQ. The CDR3 loop is CASSLYQAGRGYGYTF. The CDR3 nucleotides read TGCGCCAGCAGCTTGTACCAGGCAGGTCGAGGATATGGCTACACCTTC.

With respect to this clonotype: This may stem from a read error, because a much larger clone lies one nucleotide away. The chain carries TRBV5-1 and TRBJ2-4; possible D gene TRBD2, 5 bases. TRBJ2-5 matches the DNA end more closely, so the J call is doubtful. CDR3 size: 17 residues. Germline-derived CDR1 and CDR2 are SGHRS and YFSETQ. The CDR3 DNA sequence: TGCGCCAGCAGCTTGGGATCTGGACGAGCGGCGGGAGAGACCCAGTACTTC. It codes for CASSLGSGRAAGETQYF.

About this clonotype itself: A much larger clone differs by one base, so this may be a read error. DNA for the CDR3: TGTGTCAGCAGCCAAGCCCCTCAGGGGAACTACGAGCAGTACTTC. As protein: CVSSQAPQGNYEQYF. The chain couples TRBV3-1 to TRBJ2-5, with a possible D match to TRBD1 (6 bases). The J call is in doubt because the DNA end fits TRBJ2-7 better. The CDR3 sequence is 15 residues long. Germline loops: CDR1 LGHDT, CDR2 YNNKEL (reference sequence).

This clonotype has a handful of counts. The chain links TRBV7-9 to TRBJ1-5; D is possibly TRBD1 (5 bases). Between the trimmed V and J ends, which lost 0 bases and 4 bases, there was a span of 10 bases. The CDR3 contains 15 residues. From germline, CDR1 is SEHNR and CDR2 FQNEAQ (reference sequence). The CDR3 region is CASSLAQGVNQPQHF. CDR3 sequence (DNA): TGTGCCAGCAGCTTAGCGCAGGGCGTAAATCAGCCCCAGCATTTT. Full variable domain (remainder filled in from reference TRBV7-9 and TRBJ1-5): DTGVSQNPRHKITKRGQNVTFRCDPISEHNRLYWYRQTLGQGPEFLTYFQNEAQLEKSRLLSDRFSAERPKGSFSTLEIQRTEQGDSAMYLCASSLAQGVNQPQHFGDGTRLSIL.

This clonotype was seen at least ten times. Here the CDR3 DNA reads TGCGCCAGCAGCTTGGCGGGAGATACAGATACGCAGTATTTT. Residues: CASSLAGDTDTQYF. The chain employs TRBV5-1 and TRBJ2-3; TRBD2 is a possible D gene (6 bases). The ends were cut back, 0 bases at V and 3 bases at J, with 8 bases in the middle. Germline CDR1 and CDR2: SGHRS and YFSETQ. CDR3 length equals 14 residues.

This clonotype was detected once. With a much larger clone just one base away, this may be a read error. The chain combines TRBV3-1 with TRBJ2-5; 7 bases map to TRBD1. The J call may be incorrect, as the DNA end agrees better with TRBJ2-1. CDR1 LGHDT and CDR2 YNNKEL come from the germline V gene (reference sequence). The CDR3 runs to 16 residues. CDR3 in amino acids: CASSPQFQTGQETQFF. The CDR3 DNA reads TGTGCCAGCAGCCCACAATTCCAGACAGGGCAAGAGACCCAGTTCTTC.

The chain has TRBV7-2 and TRBJ2-7; perhaps TRBD1 as D (5 bases). Trimming removed 5 bases at V and 12 bases at J, with 17 bases between. The CDR3 consists of 12 residues. Germline V gene lookup returns CDR1 SGHTA and CDR2 FQGNSA. The CDR3 region has the DNA TGTGCCAGCAGCCAGAGTCCCCCTGGGGCGTACTTC. Amino acids: CASSQSPPGAYF.

This clonotype has just a few counts. CDR3 bases: TGTGCCAGCACCCCAAGCGGGGGGAATTCCTACAATGAGCAGTTCTTC. Its protein product is CASTPSGGNSYNEQFF. The J gene is TRBJ2-1, the V gene TRBV28; TRBD2 aligns across 9 bases. Germline V gives CDR1 MDHEN, CDR2 SYDVKM. The CDR3 spans 16 residues. Trimming took 7 bases from V and 1 from J; bases not matched to a gene: 8. The variable domain in full, completed from reference TRBV28 and TRBJ2-1, reads DVKVTQSSRYLVKRTGEKVFLECVQDMDHENMFWYRQDPGLGLRLIYFSYDVKMKEKGDIPEGYSVSREKKERFSLILESASTNQTSMYLCASTPSGGNSYNEQFFGPGTRLTVL.

This clonotype has at least ten counts. The J gene is TRBJ2-1, the V gene TRBV2; D unresolved. Germline values: CDR1 SNHLY, CDR2 FYNNEI. The CDR3 length is 13 residues. Trimming took off 7 bases at V and 5 bases at J, with 12 bases between the two ends. The CDR3 DNA follows: TGTGCCAGCACAGGATCGTATGACAATGAGCAGTTCTTC. Its protein is CASTGSYDNEQFF.

The rearrangement links TRBV12-3 or TRBV12-4 to TRBJ1-6; D is possibly TRBD1 (6 bases). The CDR3 covers 15 residues. V was cut by 2 bases and J by 9 bases, with 14 bases left in between. The CDR3 nucleotides read TGTGCCAGCAGTTTATGGGCAGGGGCGGGTTCACCCCTCCACTTT. Protein sequence: CASSLWAGAGSPLHF.

The chain recombines TRBV19 with TRBJ2-7; D is uncertain. Germline CDR1 is LNHDA and CDR2 is SQIVND (reference sequence). This CDR3 comprises 11 residues. Trimming removed 4 bases from V and 7 bases from J, with 8 bases in between. CDR3 protein: CASSSTDEQYF. CDR3 bases: TGTGCCAGTAGTAGCACGGATGAGCAGTACTTC.

The rearrangement joins TRBV6-2 or TRBV6-3 to TRBJ2-1; weak D call: TRBD2 (6 bases). Germline-derived CDR1 and CDR2 are MNHEY and SVGEGT. This CDR3 has 17 residues. V shed 1 base and J shed 6 bases, with 19 bases lying between them. The CDR3 loop reads CASSYFRILAGGNEQFF. CDR3 DNA sequence: TGTGCCAGCAGTTACTTCAGAATACTAGCTGGGGGCAATGAGCAGTTCTTC.

At least ten counts were recorded for this clonotype. This chain uses TRBV12-3 or TRBV12-4 with TRBJ2-6; a possible D gene is TRBD2 (7 bases). The V end lost 10 bases, the J end lost 12 bases, and 19 bases lay between the germline ends. CDR3 size: 13 residues. CDR3 in amino acids: CATSGRGPSVLTF. In DNA form, the CDR3 reads TGTGCCACTAGCGGACGGGGGCCTTCCGTCCTGACTTTC.

CDR3 bases: TGTGCCAGCCGGAGGGCAAATGAGCAGTACTTC. Its translation: CASRRANEQYF. J is TRBJ2-7 and V is TRBV2, with D perhaps TRBD2 (6 bases). The CDR3 covers 11 residues. CDR1 SNHLY and CDR2 FYNNEI come from the germline V gene. V lost 8 bases, J lost 7 bases, and 12 bases lay in between.

The chain links TRBV12-3 or TRBV12-4 to TRBJ2-1; the D gene is possibly TRBD1 (6 bases). The CDR3 totals 15 residues. V lost 6 bases to trimming and J lost 4 bases, with 16 bases between them. The CDR3 region has the DNA TGTGCCAGCAGCAAACAGGGAAGTGGTTACAATGAGCAGTTCTTC. Its protein product is CASSKQGSGYNEQFF.

This clonotype was counted a few times. The genes are TRBV6-5 and TRBJ2-3; 11 nucleotides line up with TRBD1. Germline V gene lookup returns CDR1 MNHEY and CDR2 SVGAGI. Unmatched junction bases numbered 3, after V lost 2 bases and J lost 8 bases. This CDR3 has 14 amino acids. This CDR3 reads CASSYGTGGSTQYF. The CDR3 DNA is TGTGCCAGCAGTTACGGGACAGGGGGGTCTACGCAGTATTTT.

In its sample, this clonotype was seen a few times. V usage is TRBV20-1 and J usage is TRBJ1-5; D unclear. This CDR3 comprises 14 residues. Germline V gene lookup returns CDR1 DFQATT and CDR2 SNEGSKA (reference sequence). The V end was cut by 1 base, the J end by 0 bases, with 7 bases between. CDR3 in amino acids: CSARGGFSNQPQHF. CDR3 coding DNA: TGCAGTGCTAGAGGAGGGTTTAGCAATCAGCCCCAGCATTTT.